Listed below are T cell receptor beta chains from one sample, sequenced in a study of cytomegalovirus exposure and HLA in healthy donors. The repertoire was sequenced with immunoSEQ multiplex PCR; TCRdb's copy has only in-frame clones and lacks some. The sample consists of more than 85,000 clones, roughly 90% of them appearing once. The material sequenced was PBMCs. All receptors derive from a woman aged 25 to 39 in good health and CMV-seropositive. Each CDR3 is given with its conserved first and last residue. The D gene is left open where the match is weak. Part of the rows lack a size; the others show once, few, many or a class for expanded clones.

J	V	size	D	DNA	CDR3
TRBJ1-2	TRBV7-2	NA	TRBD1	TGTGCCAGCAGGGACAGGGCCTATGGCTACACCTTC	CASRDRAYGYTF
TRBJ2-1	TRBV7-8	NA	TRBD2	TGTGCCAGCAGCCTAAGACTAGCGGGGTCATTGAATGAGCAGTTCTTC	CASSLRLAGSLNEQFF
TRBJ1-1	TRBV4-1	NA	NA	TGCGCCAGCAGCCGGGGGGTAGGGGCCCGGGGTTTTAATGAAGCTTTCTTT	CASSRGVGARGFNEAFF
TRBJ1-1	TRBV29-1	NA	NA	TGCAGCGTGGGGGGTAGACAAAACACTGAAGCTTTCTTT	CSVGGRQNTEAFF
TRBJ2-2	TRBV7-2	NA	NA	TGTGCCAGCAGTCGGGACTGGAACACCGGGGAGCTGTTTTTT	CASSRDWNTGELFF
TRBJ2-1	TRBV19	NA	TRBD2	TGTGCCAGTAGTATGGGGACTAGTGCTTCCTACAATGAGCAGTTCTTC	CASSMGTSASYNEQFF
TRBJ2-5	TRBV6-4	NA	TRBD2	TGTGCCAGCACTCTCCCCTTGAAGGGCGGGAGCTTAAAGACCCAGTACTTC	CASTLPLKGGSLKTQYF
TRBJ2-5	TRBV5-5	NA	NA	TGTGCCAGCAGCTTGGGGGCCCGGGAGACCCAGTACTTC	CASSLGARETQYF
TRBJ1-5	TRBV27	NA	NA	TGTGCCAGCAGTCCGGGGGGTCAGCCCCAGCATTTT	CASSPGGQPQHF
TRBJ1-2	TRBV7-2	once	TRBD1	TGTGCCACGGAACTGGGACAGGGAGGCGGCTACACCTTC	CATELGQGGGYTF
TRBJ1-5	TRBV29-1	NA	NA	TGCAGCGTTGTGAGCGGGAATCAGCCCCAGCATTTT	CSVVSGNQPQHF
TRBJ2-7	TRBV5-6	NA	TRBD1	TGTGCCAGCAGCTCGTTGGGACAGGGGGCTTACGAGCAGTACTTC	CASSSLGQGAYEQYF
TRBJ2-5	TRBV6-5	NA	NA	TGTGCCAGCAGCGACAGGATTCAAGAGACCCAGTACTTC	CASSDRIQETQYF
TRBJ2-1	TRBV9	NA	TRBD1	TGTGCCAGCAGCGTAGTGGGACAGGTAGGAAATGAGCAGTTCTTC	CASSVVGQVGNEQFF
TRBJ1-2	TRBV5-4	NA	NA	TGTGCCAGCAGCTTGTATGGGAGGCATGGCTACACCTTC	CASSLYGRHGYTF
TRBJ2-7	TRBV28	NA	NA	TGTGCCAGCAGTCTGGGGAGGTACGAGCAGTACTTC	CASSLGRYEQYF
TRBJ2-1	TRBV7-8	once	NA	TGTGCCAGCAGCTCAAGAGGGAGCTCCTACAATGAGCAGTTCTTC	CASSSRGSSYNEQFF
TRBJ2-4	TRBV2	NA	NA	TGTGCCAGCGCTAGGGAGAGAGGAAACATTCAGTACTTC	CASARERGNIQYF
TRBJ1-3	TRBV6-1	NA	NA	TGTGCCAGCAGTGAAGTAGACACCATATATTTT	CASSEVDTIYF
TRBJ2-1	TRBV19	NA	NA	TGTGCCAGTGGGAGGCCTGAGCAGTTCTTC	CASGRPEQFF
TRBJ1-1	TRBV10-3	NA	NA	TGTGCCACCCTCGGTCGGGGCGGGATAACTGACACTGAAGCTTTCTTT	CATLGRGGITDTEAFF
TRBJ2-1	TRBV7-9	NA	NA	TGTGCCAGCAGCTTATGGGGGGTTACCTACAATGAGCAGTTCTTC	CASSLWGVTYNEQFF
TRBJ2-3	TRBV6-6	NA	NA	TGTGCCAGCAGTTCGCGGGCCCCCGCTTTT	CASSSRAPAF
TRBJ2-7	TRBV30	NA	NA	TGTGCCTGGAGTCCCCGGGGGTCCGGCGAGCAGTACTTC	CAWSPRGSGEQYF
TRBJ2-7	TRBV5-4	NA	NA	TGTGCCAGCAGCCCTGGACAGCGAGCCTACGAGCAGTACTTC	CASSPGQRAYEQYF
TRBJ1-1	TRBV7-9	NA	NA	TGTGCCAGCAGCTTCAGGGGGAACACTGAAGCTTTCTTT	CASSFRGNTEAFF
TRBJ1-4	TRBV5-6	NA	NA	TGTGCCAGCAGCTTGGCGGGATCCAGGGGAGTCAATGAAAAACTGTTTTTT	CASSLAGSRGVNEKLFF
TRBJ2-5	TRBV2	NA	TRBD1	TGTGCCAGCAGACGGGACAGGCAAGAGACCCAGTACTTC	CASRRDRQETQYF
TRBJ2-2	TRBV7-6	once	TRBD1	TGTGCCAGCTCCCAGGACAGGGTCACCGGGGAGCTGTTTTTT	CASSQDRVTGELFF
TRBJ2-7	TRBV10-3	NA	TRBD2	TGTGCCATCAGTGAGGGGTTAGCGGGCACCTACGAGCAGTACTTC	CAISEGLAGTYEQYF
TRBJ2-5	TRBV6-1	NA	NA	TGTGCCAGCAGTGTTCGGGAGACCCAGTACTTC	CASSVRETQYF
TRBJ2-2	TRBV7-9	NA	TRBD2	TGTGCCAGCAGTCCCACATCCGGGACTAAAAACACCGGGGAGCTGTTTTTT	CASSPTSGTKNTGELFF
TRBJ2-2	TRBV5-1	NA	NA	TGCGCCAGCAGCCACCTCGGGACAACGAACACCGGGGAGCTGTTTTTT	CASSHLGTTNTGELFF
TRBJ2-5	TRBV5-6	NA	NA	TGTGCCAGCAGCCTCCAGGGGTACCAAGAGACCCAGTACTTC	CASSLQGYQETQYF
TRBJ2-3	TRBV6-5	NA	TRBD2	TGTGCCACCACCCCGGGACTAAGGAGCACAGATACGCAGTATTTT	CATTPGLRSTDTQYF
TRBJ2-1	TRBV10-3	NA	TRBD2	TGTGCCATCAGTAGCGGGACCTACAATGAGCAGTTCTTC	CAISSGTYNEQFF
TRBJ2-5	TRBV19	NA	NA	TGTGCCAGTAGTACGGACACTGGGGAGACCCAGTACTTC	CASSTDTGETQYF
TRBJ1-2	TRBV18	NA	NA	TGTGCCAGCTCACCACCACGGGGAGCTAACTATGGCTACACCTTC	CASSPPRGANYGYTF
TRBJ2-1	TRBV28	NA	NA	TGTGCCAGCAACGAGGCTCACCGCTACAATGAGCAGTTCTTC	CASNEAHRYNEQFF
TRBJ2-5	TRBV28	NA	NA	TGTGCCAGCAGTTTACAGGGTACAGAGACCCAGTACTTC	CASSLQGTETQYF
TRBJ1-5	TRBV19	NA	NA	TGTGCCAGTAGTCGGGACTCAGGGCATAGCAATCAGCCCCAGCATTTT	CASSRDSGHSNQPQHF
TRBJ1-1	TRBV30	NA	TRBD1	TGTGCCTGGAGTGTCGGTGCAGGGGGCACTGAAGCTTTCTTT	CAWSVGAGGTEAFF
TRBJ1-2	TRBV5-6	once	TRBD1	TGTGCCAGCAGCCGGACAGGAGTTGGCAACTATGGCTACACCTTC	CASSRTGVGNYGYTF
TRBJ2-3	TRBV11-2	NA	TRBD2	TGTGCCGGCGGCCAGGCGGGGGAGGAGGATACGCAGTATTTT	CAGGQAGEEDTQYF
TRBJ2-7	TRBV27	NA	NA	TGTGCCAGCAGTTTATCCGGACTGTACGAGCAGTACTTC	CASSLSGLYEQYF
TRBJ2-3	TRBV7-6	NA	TRBD1	TGTGCCAGCAGCGACAGACAGGGGGGACAGGATACGCAGTATTTT	CASSDRQGGQDTQYF
TRBJ1-5	TRBV18	NA	TRBD1	TGTGCCAGCTCCCTGGGACAGGGCAATCAGCCCCAGCATTTT	CASSLGQGNQPQHF
TRBJ1-2	TRBV2	few	TRBD1	TGTGCCAGCAGTCCAGAGACAGGGAAATTAGGGAATGGCTACACCTTC	CASSPETGKLGNGYTF
TRBJ2-1	TRBV5-6	NA	NA	TGTGCCAGCAGCTTGTCATTTTATGGTTCCGCGATCTCCTACAATGAGCAGTTCTTC	CASSLSFYGSAISYNEQFF
TRBJ2-1	TRBV29-1	NA	TRBD2	TGCAGCGTTGGTTGGGGACTAGATGGTAATGAGCAGTTCTTC	CSVGWGLDGNEQFF
TRBJ1-6	TRBV30	NA	NA	TGTGCCTGGAGTATATCAGGGACTCGGAATTCACCCCTCCACTTT	CAWSISGTRNSPLHF
TRBJ2-7	TRBV2	NA	NA	TGTGCCAGCAGTGAACGCAGTTCCGGGGGAATGGAGTACTTC	CASSERSSGGMEYF
TRBJ2-1	TRBV5-1	NA	TRBD2	TGCGCCAGCAGCTTGGGGCTAGCGGGCATACTGAATGAGCAGTTCTTC	CASSLGLAGILNEQFF
TRBJ1-5	TRBV28	NA	TRBD1	TGTGCCAGCAGGTCAACAGGGGGCCTCAATCAGCCCCAGCATTTT	CASRSTGGLNQPQHF
TRBJ2-3	TRBV5-6	NA	NA	TGTGCCAGCAGCAGTAGCATAGCAGATACGCAGTATTTT	CASSSSIADTQYF
TRBJ1-5	TRBV6-8	few	TRBD1	TGTGCCAGCAGTTACTCTAAGACAGGGAAGAATCAGCCCCAGCATTTT	CASSYSKTGKNQPQHF
TRBJ2-7	TRBV11-2	NA	TRBD2	TGTGCCAGCAGCTCTGGACTAGCGGCCTTTTCTTTTGTCGAGCAGTACTTC	CASSSGLAAFSFVEQYF